The entry that follows covers one T cell receptor (beta chain) sequence. No antigen is known for it. Libraries were prepared by immunoSEQ multiplex PCR; TCRdb keeps only in-frame clonotypes and omits some of them. The sample includes around 190,000 clones, 80% to 95% of them seen just once. Germline lookup yields CDR1 SGHAT and CDR2 FQNNGV. The CDR3 has 15 amino acids. The J segment lost 3 bases and the V segment lost 3 bases, leaving 3 bases of the junction unmatched. The data belong to a study of T cell responses to AZD1222 COVID-19 vaccine. The study's findings and limits: Females made up more of the donors, who were largely white British, and clonal diversity may have come out too low.

The origin of this receptor is an adult who received the AZD1222 COVID-19 vaccine. The chain employs TRBV11-2 and TRBJ2-2; 8 bases agree with TRBD1. The specimen comprised peripheral blood, sampled 28 days after the second AZD1222 dose. The CDR3 spells CASSLDRAYTGELFF. In DNA form, the CDR3 reads TGTGCCAGCAGCTTGGACAGGGCGTACACCGGGGAGCTGTTTTTT. The variable domain in full, completed from reference TRBV11-2 and TRBJ2-2, reads EAGVAQSPRYKIIEKRQSVAFWCNPISGHATLYWYQQILGQGPKLLIQFQNNGVVDDSQLPKDRFSAERLKGVDSTLKIQPAKLEDSAVYLCASSLDRAYTGELFFGEGSRLTVL.